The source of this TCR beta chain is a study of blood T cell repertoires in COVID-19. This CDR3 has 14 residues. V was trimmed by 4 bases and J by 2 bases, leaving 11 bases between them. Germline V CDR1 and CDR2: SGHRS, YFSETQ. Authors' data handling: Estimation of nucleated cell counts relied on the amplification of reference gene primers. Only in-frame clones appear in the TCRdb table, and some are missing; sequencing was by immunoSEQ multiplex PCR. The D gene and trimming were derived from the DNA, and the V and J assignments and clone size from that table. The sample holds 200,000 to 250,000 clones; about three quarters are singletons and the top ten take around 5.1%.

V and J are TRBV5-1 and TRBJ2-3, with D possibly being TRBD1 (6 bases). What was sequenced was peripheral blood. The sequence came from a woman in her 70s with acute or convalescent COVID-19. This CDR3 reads CASSGQGSTDTQYF. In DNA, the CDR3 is TGCGCCAGCAGCGGTCAGGGGTCCACAGATACGCAGTATTTT.